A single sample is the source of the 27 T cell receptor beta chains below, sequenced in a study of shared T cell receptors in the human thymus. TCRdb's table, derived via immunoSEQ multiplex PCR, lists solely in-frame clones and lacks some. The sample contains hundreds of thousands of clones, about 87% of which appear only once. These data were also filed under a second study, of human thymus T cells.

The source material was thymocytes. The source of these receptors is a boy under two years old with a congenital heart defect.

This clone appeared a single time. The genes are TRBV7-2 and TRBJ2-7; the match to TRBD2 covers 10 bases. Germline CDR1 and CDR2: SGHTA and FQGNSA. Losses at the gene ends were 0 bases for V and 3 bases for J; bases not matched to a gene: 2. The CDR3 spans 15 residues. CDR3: CASSLALAGGYEQYF. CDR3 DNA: TGTGCCAGCAGCTTAGCGTTAGCGGGGGGCTACGAGCAGTACTTC.

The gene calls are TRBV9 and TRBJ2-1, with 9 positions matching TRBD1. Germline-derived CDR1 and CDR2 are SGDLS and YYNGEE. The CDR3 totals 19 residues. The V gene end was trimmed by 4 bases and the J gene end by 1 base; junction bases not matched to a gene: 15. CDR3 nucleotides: TGTGCCAGCAGCTTTAGGACAGGGGATAAGACTGGGTCCTACAATGAGCAGTTCTTC. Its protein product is CASSFRTGDKTGSYNEQFF.

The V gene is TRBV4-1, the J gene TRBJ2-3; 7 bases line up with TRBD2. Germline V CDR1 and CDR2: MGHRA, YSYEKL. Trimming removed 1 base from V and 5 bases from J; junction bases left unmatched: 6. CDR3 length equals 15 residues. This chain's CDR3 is CASSQAGGDLDTQYF. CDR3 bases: TGCGCCAGCAGCCAAGCGGGGGGTGATCTAGATACGCAGTATTTT.

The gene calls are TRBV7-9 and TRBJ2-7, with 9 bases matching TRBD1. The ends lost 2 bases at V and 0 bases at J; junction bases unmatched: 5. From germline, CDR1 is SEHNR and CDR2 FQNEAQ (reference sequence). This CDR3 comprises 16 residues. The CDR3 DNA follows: TGTGCCAGCAGCTTAAGTACAGGGGGCAACTCCTACGAGCAGTACTTC. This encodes CASSLSTGGNSYEQYF.

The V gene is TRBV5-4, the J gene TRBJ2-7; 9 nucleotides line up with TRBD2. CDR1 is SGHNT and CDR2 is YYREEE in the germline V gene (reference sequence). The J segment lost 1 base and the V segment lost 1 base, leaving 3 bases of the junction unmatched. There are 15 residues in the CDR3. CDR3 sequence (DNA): TGTGCCAGCAGCTTGAAGCTAGCGGGATCCTACGAGCAGTACTTC. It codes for CASSLKLAGSYEQYF.

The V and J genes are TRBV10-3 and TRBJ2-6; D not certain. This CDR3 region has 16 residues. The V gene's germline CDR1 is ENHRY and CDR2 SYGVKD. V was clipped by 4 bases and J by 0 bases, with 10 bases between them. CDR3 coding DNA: TGTGCCATCAGTGCTCCGTTCAGCTCTGGGGCCAACGTCCTGACTTTC. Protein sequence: CAISAPFSSGANVLTF.

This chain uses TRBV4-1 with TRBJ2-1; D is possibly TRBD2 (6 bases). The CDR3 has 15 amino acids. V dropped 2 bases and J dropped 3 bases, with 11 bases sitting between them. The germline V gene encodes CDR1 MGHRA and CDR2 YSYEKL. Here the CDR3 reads CASSQLREDYNEQFF. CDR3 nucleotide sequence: TGCGCCAGCAGCCAACTGAGGGAGGACTACAATGAGCAGTTCTTC.

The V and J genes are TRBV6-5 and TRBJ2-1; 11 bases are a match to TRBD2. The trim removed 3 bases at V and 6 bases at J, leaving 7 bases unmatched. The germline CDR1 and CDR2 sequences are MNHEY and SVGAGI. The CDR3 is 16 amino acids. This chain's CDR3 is CASSYNGTSGPNEQFF. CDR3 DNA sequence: TGTGCCAGCAGTTATAACGGGACTAGCGGACCCAATGAGCAGTTCTTC.

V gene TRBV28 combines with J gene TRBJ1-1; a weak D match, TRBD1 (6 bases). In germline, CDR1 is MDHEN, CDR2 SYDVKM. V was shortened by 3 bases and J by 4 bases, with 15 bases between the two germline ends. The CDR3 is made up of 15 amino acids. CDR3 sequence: CASSFSGGEGTEAFF. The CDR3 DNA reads TGTGCCAGCAGTTTCAGCGGGGGCGAGGGCACTGAAGCTTTCTTT.

The CDR3 sequence: CATSRPNYRGRIETQYF. CDR3 DNA sequence: TGTGCCACCAGCAGACCCAATTATCGGGGTAGGATTGAGACCCAGTACTTC. The chain couples TRBV15 to TRBJ2-5, with D perhaps matching TRBD2 (5 bases). The ends were cut back, 2 bases at V and 5 bases at J, with 21 bases in the middle. The CDR3 spans 17 residues. In germline, CDR1 is LNHNV, CDR2 YYDKDF (reference sequence).

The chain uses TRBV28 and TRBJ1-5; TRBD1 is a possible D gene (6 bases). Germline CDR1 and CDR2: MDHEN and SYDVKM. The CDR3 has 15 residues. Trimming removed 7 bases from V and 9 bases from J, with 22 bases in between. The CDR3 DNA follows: TGTGCCAGCAAGGGAGGGGGGCCACACGATCGGCCCCAGCATTTT. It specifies CASKGGGPHDRPQHF.

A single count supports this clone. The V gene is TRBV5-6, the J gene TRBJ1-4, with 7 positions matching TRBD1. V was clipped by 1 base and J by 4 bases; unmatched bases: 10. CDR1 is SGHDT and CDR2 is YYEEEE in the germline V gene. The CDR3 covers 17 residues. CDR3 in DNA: TGTGCCAGCAGCTTGAGGCCCCCGAGACAGGGTAATGAAAAACTGTTTTTT. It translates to CASSLRPPRQGNEKLFF.

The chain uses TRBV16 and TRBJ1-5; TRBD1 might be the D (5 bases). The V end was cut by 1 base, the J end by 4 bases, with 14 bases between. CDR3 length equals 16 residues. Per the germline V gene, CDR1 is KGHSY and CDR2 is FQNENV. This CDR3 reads CASSQLGPGRNQPQHF. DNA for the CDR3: TGTGCCAGCAGCCAATTAGGGCCAGGGAGGAATCAGCCCCAGCATTTT.

CDR3 DNA: TGTGCCAGCAACGACAGGGGACTTTACAATGAGCAGTTCTTC. Its protein product is CASNDRGLYNEQFF. The chain employs TRBV5-4 and TRBJ2-1; 8 positions agree with TRBD1. Germline V gene data show CDR1 as SGHNT and CDR2 as YYREEE (reference sequence). Trimming at V came to 6 bases and at J to 4 bases, leaving 6 bases not matched to a gene. The CDR3 extends over 14 amino acids. Full variable domain (remainder filled in from reference TRBV5-4 and TRBJ2-1): ETGVTQSPTHLIKTRGQQVTLRCSSQSGHNTVSWYQQALGQGPQFIFQYYREEENGRGNFPPRFSGLQFPNYSSELNVNALELDDSALYLCASNDRGLYNEQFFGPGTRLTVL.

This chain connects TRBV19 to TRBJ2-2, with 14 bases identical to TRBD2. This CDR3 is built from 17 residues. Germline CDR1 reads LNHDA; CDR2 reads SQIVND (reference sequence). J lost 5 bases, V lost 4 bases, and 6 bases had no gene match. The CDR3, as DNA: TGTGCCAGTAGTACCGTCGGACTAGCGGGGGGAACCGGGGAGCTGTTTTTT. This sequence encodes CASSTVGLAGGTGELFF.

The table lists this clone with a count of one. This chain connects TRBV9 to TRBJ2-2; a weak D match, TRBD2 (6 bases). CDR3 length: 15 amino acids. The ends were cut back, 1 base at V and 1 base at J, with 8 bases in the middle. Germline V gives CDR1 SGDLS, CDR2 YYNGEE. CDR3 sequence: CASSVRDLNTGELFF. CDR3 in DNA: TGTGCCAGCAGCGTAAGGGACTTGAACACCGGGGAGCTGTTTTTT.

CDR3 protein: CSVERAGGPGGTGELFF. The CDR3 DNA reads TGCAGCGTTGAACGAGCGGGAGGGCCGGGGGGTACCGGGGAGCTGTTTTTT. The V gene is TRBV29-1, the J gene TRBJ2-2; 10 bases fit TRBD2. This CDR3 is built from 17 residues. The germline V gene encodes CDR1 SQVTM and CDR2 ANQGSEA. Trimming cost V 2 bases and J 5 bases; bases outside gene matches: 11.

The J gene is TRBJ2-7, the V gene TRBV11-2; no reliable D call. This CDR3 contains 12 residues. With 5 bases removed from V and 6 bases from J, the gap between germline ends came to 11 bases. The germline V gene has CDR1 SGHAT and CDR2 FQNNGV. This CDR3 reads CASSPPIGEQYF. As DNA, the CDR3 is TGTGCCAGCAGCCCCCCCATCGGCGAGCAGTACTTC.

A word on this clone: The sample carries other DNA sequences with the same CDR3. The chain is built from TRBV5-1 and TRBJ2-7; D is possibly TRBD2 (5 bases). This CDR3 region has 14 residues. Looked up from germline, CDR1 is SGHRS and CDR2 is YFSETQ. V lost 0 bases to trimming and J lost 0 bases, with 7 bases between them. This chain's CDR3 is CASSLGRGSYEQYF. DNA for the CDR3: TGCGCCAGCAGCTTGGGTCGGGGCTCCTACGAGCAGTACTTC.

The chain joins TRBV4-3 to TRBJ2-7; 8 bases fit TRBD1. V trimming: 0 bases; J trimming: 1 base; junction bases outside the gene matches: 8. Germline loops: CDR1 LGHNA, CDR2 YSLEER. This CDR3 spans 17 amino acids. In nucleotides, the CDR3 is TGCGCCAGCAGCCAAGATATCAACGGGGACAGGTCCTACGAGCAGTACTTC. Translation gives CASSQDINGDRSYEQYF.

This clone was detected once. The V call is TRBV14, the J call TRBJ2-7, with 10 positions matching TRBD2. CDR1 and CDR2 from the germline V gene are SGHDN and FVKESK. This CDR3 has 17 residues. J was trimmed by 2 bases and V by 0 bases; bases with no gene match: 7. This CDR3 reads CASSQEGLAGVAYEQYF. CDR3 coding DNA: TGTGCCAGCAGCCAAGAAGGTCTAGCGGGAGTTGCCTACGAGCAGTACTTC. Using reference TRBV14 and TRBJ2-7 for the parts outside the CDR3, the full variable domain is EAGVTQFPSHSVIEKGQTVTLRCDPISGHDNLYWYRRVMGKEIKFLLHFVKESKQDESGMPNNRFLAERTGGTYSTLKVQPAELEDSGVYFCASSQEGLAGVAYEQYFGPGTRLTVT.

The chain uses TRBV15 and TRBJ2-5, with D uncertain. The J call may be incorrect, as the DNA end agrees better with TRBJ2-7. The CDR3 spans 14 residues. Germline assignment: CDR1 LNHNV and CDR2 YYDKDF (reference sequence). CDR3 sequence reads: CATSRDLNPYEQYF. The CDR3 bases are TGTGCCACCAGCAGAGACCTTAACCCCTACGAGCAGTACTTC.

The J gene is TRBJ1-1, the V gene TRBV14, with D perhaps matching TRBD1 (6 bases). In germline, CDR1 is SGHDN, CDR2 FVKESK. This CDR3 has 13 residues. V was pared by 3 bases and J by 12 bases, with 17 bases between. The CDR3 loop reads CASSHGGGGLSFF. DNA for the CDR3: TGTGCCAGCAGCCATGGGGGCGGCGGGTTGTCTTTCTTT.

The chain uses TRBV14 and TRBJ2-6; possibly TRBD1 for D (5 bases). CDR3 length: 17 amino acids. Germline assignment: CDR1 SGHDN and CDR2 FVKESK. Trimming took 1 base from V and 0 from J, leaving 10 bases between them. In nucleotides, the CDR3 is TGTGCCAGCAGCCAAGCAGGGAAGCGCTCTGGGGCCAACGTCCTGACTTTC. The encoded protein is CASSQAGKRSGANVLTF.

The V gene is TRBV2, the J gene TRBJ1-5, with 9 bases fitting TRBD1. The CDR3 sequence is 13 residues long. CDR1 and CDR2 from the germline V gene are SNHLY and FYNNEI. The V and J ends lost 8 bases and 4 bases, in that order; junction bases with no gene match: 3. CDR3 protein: CASHRGPNQPQHF. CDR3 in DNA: TGTGCCAGCCACAGGGGGCCTAATCAGCCCCAGCATTTT.

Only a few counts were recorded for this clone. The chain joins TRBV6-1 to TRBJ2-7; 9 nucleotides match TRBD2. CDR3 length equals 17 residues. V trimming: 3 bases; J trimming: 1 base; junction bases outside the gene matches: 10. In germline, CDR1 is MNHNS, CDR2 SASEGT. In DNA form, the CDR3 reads TGTGCCAGCAGTGAGCTAGCGGGACGGGGACTTTCCTACGAGCAGTACTTC. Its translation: CASSELAGRGLSYEQYF.

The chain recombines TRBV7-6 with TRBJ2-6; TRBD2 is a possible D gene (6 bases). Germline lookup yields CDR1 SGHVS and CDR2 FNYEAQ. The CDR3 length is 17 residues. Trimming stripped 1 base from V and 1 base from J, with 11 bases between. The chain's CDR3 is CASSLGPRGSGANVLTF. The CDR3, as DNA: TGTGCCAGCAGCTTAGGCCCCCGGGGGTCTGGGGCCAACGTCCTGACTTTC. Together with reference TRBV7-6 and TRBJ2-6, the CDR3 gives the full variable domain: GAGVSQSPRYKVTKRGQDVALRCDPISGHVSLYWYRQALGQGPEFLTYFNYEAQQDKSGLPNDRFSAERPEGSISTLTIQRTEQRDSAMYRCASSLGPRGSGANVLTFGAGSRLTVL.